Listed below are T cell receptor beta chains from one sample, sequenced in a study of cytomegalovirus exposure and HLA in healthy donors. Sequenced by immunoSEQ multiplex PCR; TCRdb stores in-frame clones only, minus some. The profile covers around 61,000 clones, with roughly 90% appearing a single time and about 1.4% taken by the ten largest. Sequencing used PBMCs. The receptors originated from a man in his thirties or forties in good health and CMV-seropositive. The CDR3 runs from the conserved cysteine through the conserved F or W. A D gene is named only where the DNA matches it firmly. Some rows have no size entry. The others give once, few or many, or a class for an expanded clone.

j_gene,d_gene,abundance,v_gene,CDR3nt,CDR3aa
TRBJ1-2,-,once,TRBV25-1,TGTGCCAGCACCTTTGGAAGACATACCACCTTC,CASTFGRHTTF
TRBJ2-4,-,-,TRBV28,TGTGCCAGCAGTTTCCCGGGTACAGCCAAAAACATTCAGTACTTC,CASSFPGTAKNIQYF
TRBJ1-2,-,-,TRBV4-1,TGCGCCAGCAGCCAGGAACTCCAAGGGGGCTATGGCTACACCTTC,CASSQELQGGYGYTF
TRBJ1-3,-,-,TRBV25-1,TGTGCCAGCAGTGATTGGGAGGGGCCGACCTCTGGAAACACCATATATTTT,CASSDWEGPTSGNTIYF
TRBJ1-2,-,-,TRBV15,TGTGCCACCAGCAGAAGGGCAGGGCATCACTATGGCTACACCTTC,CATSRRAGHHYGYTF
TRBJ2-7,TRBD1,once,TRBV27,TGTGCCAGCAGTTTAAGGCCCTCAGGGGGCAGGAACGAGCAGTACTTC,CASSLRPSGGRNEQYF
TRBJ2-2,-,-,TRBV7-3,TGTGCCAGCAGCTTGGGGGCCGCAGGAACCGGGGAGCTGTTTTTT,CASSLGAAGTGELFF
TRBJ2-1,-,-,TRBV5-8,TGTGCCAGCAGCTTGGTTATACTGGAGACGGGCAATGAGCAGTTCTTC,CASSLVILETGNEQFF
TRBJ2-2,TRBD2,-,TRBV30,TGTGCCTGGAGTGTACTAGCGGCGAACACCGGGGAGCTGTTTTTT,CAWSVLAANTGELFF
TRBJ2-1,TRBD2,-,TRBV19,TGTGCCAGTAGTATCACAGGGGGACTAGCGGGGTACAATGAGCAGTTCTTC,CASSITGGLAGYNEQFF
TRBJ2-7,TRBD1,-,TRBV7-9,TGTGCCAGCAGCCCCACTGACAGGGTTCACGAGCAGTACTTC,CASSPTDRVHEQYF
TRBJ2-2,TRBD2,-,TRBV7-8,TGTGCCAGCAGTCCGACTAGCGGGAATTTCGGGGAGCTGTTTTTT,CASSPTSGNFGELFF
TRBJ1-1,-,-,TRBV14,TGTGCCAGCAGCCAATATATCAACACTGAAGCTTTCTTT,CASSQYINTEAFF
TRBJ1-5,TRBD1,-,TRBV30,TGTGCCTGGAATGACAGGGATAGTGATCAGCCCCAGCATTTT,CAWNDRDSDQPQHF
TRBJ2-5,TRBD2,-,TRBV28,TGTGCCAGCAGCCCGGGACTAGCGGGAGCAGAGACCCAGTACTTC,CASSPGLAGAETQYF
TRBJ2-7,TRBD2,-,TRBV4-1,TGCGCCAGCAGCCAAGCTAGCGGGAGGAACGAGCAGTACTTC,CASSQASGRNEQYF
TRBJ1-1,TRBD1,-,TRBV7-8,TGTGCCAGCAGCTTACGGGACAGACGGAACACTGAAGCTTTCTTT,CASSLRDRRNTEAFF
TRBJ1-1,-,-,TRBV7-9,TGTGCCAGCAGCTTAGATCCGGGGACTGAAGCTTTCTTT,CASSLDPGTEAFF
TRBJ2-7,TRBD1,-,TRBV19,TGTGCCAGTAGTACCCGGACAGGCGGATTCTACGAGCAGTACTTC,CASSTRTGGFYEQYF
TRBJ1-4,-,-,TRBV7-2,TGTGCCAGCAGCTCAGACCAGTCGGGTGAAAAACTGTTTTTT,CASSSDQSGEKLFF
TRBJ1-5,-,-,TRBV11-3,TGTGCCAGCAGCTTAGATAGAGATCAGCCCCAGCATTTT,CASSLDRDQPQHF
TRBJ2-7,TRBD2,-,TRBV11-3,TGTGCCAGCAGCCCAGGGGCTAGCGGGACCTACGAGCAGTACTTC,CASSPGASGTYEQYF
TRBJ2-7,TRBD2,once,TRBV30,TGTGCCTGGAGTGCCGCGGGAGTTGCCGAGCAGTACTTC,CAWSAAGVAEQYF
TRBJ1-5,-,-,TRBV7-9,TGTGCCAGCAGCTTAGGCGGTCCAAATCAGCCCCAGCATTTT,CASSLGGPNQPQHF
TRBJ1-2,TRBD1,-,TRBV6-1,TGTGCCAGCAGTGAGGTCGCCGACAGGGATCATGGCTACACCTTC,CASSEVADRDHGYTF
TRBJ1-1,-,-,TRBV18,TGTGCCAGCTCACCAAAGGGTGGGGCGGGAGGTGAAGCTTTCTTT,CASSPKGGAGGEAFF
TRBJ1-4,-,-,TRBV6-5,TGTGCCAGCCGCGACCAGGGCGATGAAAAACTGTTTTTT,CASRDQGDEKLFF
TRBJ2-2,-,-,TRBV7-9,TGTGCCAGCACCAATCAGGCTGGGTGGACCGGGGAGCTGTTTTTT,CASTNQAGWTGELFF
TRBJ2-1,TRBD2,-,TRBV5-1,TGCGCCAGCAGCACTAGCGGGAGCTCCTACAATGAGCAGTTCTTC,CASSTSGSSYNEQFF
TRBJ1-2,TRBD1,-,TRBV9,TGTGCCAGCAGCGTAGCTCCGGACAGGGTTAGTGGCTACACCTTC,CASSVAPDRVSGYTF
TRBJ2-3,-,-,TRBV29-1,TGCAGCACGGGGACTGACACAGATACGCAGTATTTT,CSTGTDTDTQYF